Shown below are 13 T cell receptor beta chains from a single sample sequenced in a study of T cell repertoires in cytomegalovirus infection. A single record per CDR3 protein comes from TCRdb applying MiXCR to the reads. The sample lists nearly 700,000 distinct CDR3 sequences, roughly a third seen once, with around a sixth in the top ten. These receptors' targets are unknown. The material sequenced was cultured PBMCs, taken from culture after CMV antigen stimulation. The receptors derive from a human donor in good health (CMV status not recorded). Some clones in this sample may be carry-over from other donors' samples.

This chain joins TRBV2 and TRBJ2-1; 10 nucleotides align to TRBD1. Germline trimming cut 6 bases from V and 3 bases from J; bases unmatched to any gene: 5. This CDR3 comprises 15 residues. The germline CDR1 and CDR2 sequences are SNHLY and FYNNEI. The chain's CDR3 is CASRPGTGDYNEQFF. CDR3 sequence (DNA): TGTGCCAGCAGGCCCGGGACAGGGGACTACAATGAGCAGTTCTTC.

This chain connects TRBV6-2 or TRBV6-3 to TRBJ2-3; D is undetermined. The germline gives CDR1 MNHEY, CDR2 SVGEGT. There are 13 residues in the CDR3. Deletions cut 4 bases from V and 4 bases from J, with 9 bases between. In nucleotides, the CDR3 is TGTGCCAGCAGTTCAGCCGCCCCAGATACGCAGTATTTT. It codes for CASSSAAPDTQYF.

This clonotype was found many times. The genes are TRBV7-2 and TRBJ1-2; D gene uncertain. The germline V gene encodes CDR1 SGHTA and CDR2 FQGNSA. The length of the CDR3 is 15 residues. The V end lost 5 bases, the J end lost 0 bases, and 13 bases lay between the germline ends. The CDR3 is CASSQRTSTNYGYTF. The CDR3 DNA follows: TGTGCCAGCAGCCAGCGTACAAGCACTAACTATGGCTACACCTTC.

The chain couples TRBV18 to TRBJ1-1, with 7 bases that match TRBD1. Germline CDR1 is KGHSH and CDR2 is LQKENI. After removal of 7 bases from V and 4 bases from J, the junction contained 6 bases not matched to a gene. The CDR3 has 13 residues. The CDR3: CASFRQGPTEAFF. Here the CDR3 DNA reads TGTGCCAGCTTCCGACAGGGCCCCACTGAAGCTTTCTTT.

The chain uses TRBV6-1 and TRBJ2-1; D ambiguous. Germline V gives CDR1 MNHNS, CDR2 SASEGT. V lost 3 bases to trimming and J lost 10 bases, with 10 bases between them. This CDR3 region has 12 residues. The CDR3 sequence: CASSEGPREQFF. The CDR3 DNA reads as TGTGCCAGCAGTGAGGGCCCTCGGGAGCAGTTCTTC.

V is TRBV29-1 and J is TRBJ1-2; 11 positions agree with TRBD1. After removal of 6 bases from V and 8 bases from J, the junction contained 2 bases not matched to a gene. This CDR3 has 11 amino acids. The V gene's germline CDR1 is SQVTM and CDR2 ANQGSEA. CDR3 DNA: TGCAGCGTCGGACAGGGGGCCGGCTACACCTTC. It codes for CSVGQGAGYTF. The complete variable domain, with remaining parts taken from reference TRBV29-1 and TRBJ1-2, reads SAVISQKPSRDICQRGTSLTIQCQVDSQVTMMFWYRQQPGQSLTLIATANQGSEATYESGFVIDKFPISRPNLTFSTLTVSNMSPEDSSIYLCSVGQGAGYTFGSGTRLTVV.

This clonotype was recorded a few times. The chain recombines TRBV12-3 or TRBV12-4 with TRBJ2-2; TRBD2 aligns across 9 bases. With V trimmed by 5 bases and J by 5 bases, 6 bases remained unmatched. CDR3 length equals 15 residues. CDR3 region: CASSLPGLATGELFF. For the CDR3, the DNA is TGTGCCAGCAGTCTCCCGGGACTAGCAACCGGGGAGCTGTTTTTT.

This clonotype was seen ten or more times. The chain couples TRBV7-2 to TRBJ2-5; 12 bases are shared with TRBD2. J was trimmed by 2 bases and V by 4 bases; bases with no gene match: 5. Germline lookup yields CDR1 SGHTA and CDR2 FQGNSA. The CDR3 has 16 residues. CDR3 protein: CASSWGGLAGQETQYF. In DNA, the CDR3 is TGTGCCAGCAGCTGGGGAGGACTAGCGGGGCAAGAGACCCAGTACTTC.

The rearrangement joins TRBV20-1 to TRBJ2-7; 8 bases are a match to TRBD2. The germline V gene encodes CDR1 DFQATT and CDR2 SNEGSKA (reference sequence). With 3 bases clipped from V and 2 bases from J, the junction kept 3 bases outside the gene matches. The CDR3 loop spans 13 amino acids. CDR3 nucleotide sequence: TGCAGTGCTAGTGTAGCGGGGACCTACGAGCAGTACTTC. Amino acids: CSASVAGTYEQYF.

This clonotype is a singleton in its sample. The gene calls are TRBV10-3 and TRBJ2-1; D not certain. Germline CDR1 and CDR2: ENHRY and SYGVKD. V dropped 2 bases and J dropped 2 bases, with 13 bases sitting between them. The CDR3 has 16 amino acids. CDR3 in DNA: TGTGCCATCAGTGAGAACTGCCTTGCGGCCTACAATGAGCAGTTCTTC. Protein: CAISENCLAAYNEQFF.

This chain links TRBV12-3 or TRBV12-4 with TRBJ2-7; no reliable D call. V lost 3 bases and J 6 bases, leaving 12 bases between the germline ends. This CDR3 region has 13 residues. The CDR3 nucleotides read TGTGCCAGCAGTTTTAGGGTAGCACTCGAGCAGTACTTC. Encoded protein: CASSFRVALEQYF.

CDR3 nucleotide sequence: TGCGCCAGCAGCCAAGATACTAACAGGGCAAACACCATATATTTT. It yields the protein CASSQDTNRANTIYF. The chain links TRBV4-1 to TRBJ1-3; TRBD1 might be the D (6 bases). Trimming took off 0 bases at V and 6 bases at J, with 12 bases between the two ends. This CDR3 is 15 amino acids long. The germline CDR1 and CDR2 sequences are MGHRA and YSYEKL.

The chain is built from TRBV5-6 and TRBJ1-1; D perhaps matches TRBD1 (6 bases). Germline values: CDR1 SGHDT, CDR2 YYEEEE. The CDR3 totals 13 residues. V dropped 6 bases and J dropped 6 bases, with 15 bases sitting between them. CDR3 sequence reads: CASKVQGVAEAFF. The CDR3, as DNA: TGTGCCAGCAAAGTACAGGGAGTAGCTGAAGCTTTCTTT.